The sequence of this T cell receptor beta chain was determined in a study of T-cell reconstitution after alpha-beta-depleted transplantation in children. As it was prepared, the TCRbeta library received unique molecular identifiers. Each CDR3 protein gets one entry after TCRdb re-called the PCR reads with MiXCR. The table lists hundreds of thousands of distinct CDR3 sequences, around 13% of them singletons. The V end was cut by 3 bases, the J end by 4 bases, with 7 bases between. The CDR3 is 11 residues long. Germline V CDR1 and CDR2: DFQATT, SNEGSKA (reference sequence). This clonotype was seen ten or more times. The antigen is not known. Study-wide results and caveats: After one year, T-cell counts and TCRbeta diversity mostly came from new T cells. Several hundred rapidly expanded clones from non-depleted graft cells reportedly supplied alpha-beta T cells about two months post-transplant. At day 60, the high TCRbeta diversity found in some patients originated from recipient T cells and thymic progenitors that had survived.

The sequence derives from a girl aged 2-10 years with congenital amegakaryocytic thrombocytopenia, due to receive a stem cell transplant. J is TRBJ2-7 and V is TRBV20-1, with a possible D match to TRBD2 (5 bases). The material sequenced was PBMCs, taken before TCRalphabeta/CD19-depleted stem cell transplant. The CDR3 nucleotides are TGCAGTGCTAGCAGCGGTTACGAGCAGTACTTC. Amino acids: CSASSGYEQYF.